This is a list of T cell receptor beta chains from one sample in a study of T-cell reconstitution after alpha-beta-depleted transplantation in children. TCRdb ran MiXCR on the PCR reads and lists one entry per CDR3 protein. The sample holds 600,000 to 700,000 distinct CDR3 sequences, roughly 17% seen once. The sample in question was PBMCs from the stem cell graft donor, obtained from the stem cell graft. These receptors all come from a human donor who donated a stem cell graft to a child with acute myeloid leukemia. The CDR3 runs from the conserved cysteine through the conserved F or W. The D gene is left open where the match is weak. For some rows the clone size is stated as once, few or many, or as a class when expanded; others skip it.

cdr3_length: 14; v_call: TRBV5-6; clone_size: NA; j_call: TRBJ1-1; d_call: TRBD1; cdr3_nt: TGTGCCAGCAGCTGGGGACAGTACAACACTGAAGCTTTCTTT; cdr3_aa: CASSWGQYNTEAFF
cdr3_length: 17; v_call: TRBV20-1; clone_size: many; j_call: TRBJ1-5; d_call: TRBD1; cdr3_nt: TGCAGTGCTAGGGTATCAGGGGGGATATATAGCAATCAGCCCCAGCATTTT; cdr3_aa: CSARVSGGIYSNQPQHF
cdr3_length: 16; v_call: TRBV7-2; clone_size: many; j_call: TRBJ1-6; d_call: NA; cdr3_nt: TGTGCCAGCAGCCCAGCTTCCCCCCGCTATAATTCACCCCTCCACTTT; cdr3_aa: CASSPASPRYNSPLHF
cdr3_length: 18; v_call: TRBV20-1; clone_size: few; j_call: TRBJ2-5; d_call: NA; cdr3_nt: TGCAGTGCTAGTGATCCCTGGGACCAGGGCGCCACCCAAGAGACCCAGTACTTC; cdr3_aa: CSASDPWDQGATQETQYF
cdr3_length: 14; v_call: TRBV25-1; clone_size: NA; j_call: TRBJ2-3; d_call: NA; cdr3_nt: TGTGCCAGCAGTGACCCCCGCGGGGCAGATACGCAGTATTTT; cdr3_aa: CASSDPRGADTQYF
cdr3_length: 14; v_call: TRBV7-2; clone_size: few; j_call: TRBJ1-2; d_call: NA; cdr3_nt: TGTGCCAGCAGCTTCTCCGCCGATAACTATGGCTACACCTTC; cdr3_aa: CASSFSADNYGYTF
cdr3_length: 16; v_call: TRBV7-2; clone_size: NA; j_call: TRBJ1-1; d_call: NA; cdr3_nt: TGTGCCAGCAGCTTACAAGGGGTCGGGGGTTGGACTGAAGCTTTCTTT; cdr3_aa: CASSLQGVGGWTEAFF
cdr3_length: 11; v_call: TRBV30; clone_size: NA; j_call: TRBJ2-7; d_call: NA; cdr3_nt: TGTGCCTGGGGTCCCATCTACGAGCAGTACTTC; cdr3_aa: CAWGPIYEQYF
cdr3_length: 10; v_call: TRBV29-1; clone_size: many; j_call: TRBJ2-5; d_call: NA; cdr3_nt: TGCAGCGTTGCCGAGGAGACCCAGTACTTC; cdr3_aa: CSVAEETQYF
cdr3_length: 15; v_call: TRBV4-3; clone_size: few; j_call: TRBJ2-3; d_call: NA; cdr3_nt: TGCGCCAGCAGCCCCCAACAGGGAAGGGAAGATACGCAGTATTTT; cdr3_aa: CASSPQQGREDTQYF
cdr3_length: 13; v_call: TRBV25-1; clone_size: few; j_call: TRBJ2-7; d_call: NA; cdr3_nt: TGTGCCAGCAGTGAAAATCCACCCTACGAGCAGTACTTC; cdr3_aa: CASSENPPYEQYF
cdr3_length: 15; v_call: TRBV7-6; clone_size: few; j_call: TRBJ2-5; d_call: NA; cdr3_nt: TGTGCCAGCAGTGTCCCCTGGGGCGGACAAGAGACCCAGTACTTC; cdr3_aa: CASSVPWGGQETQYF
cdr3_length: 15; v_call: TRBV20-1; clone_size: many; j_call: TRBJ2-3; d_call: TRBD1; cdr3_nt: TGCAGTGCGACCCGGGACAGGGGGTTGAGAGATACGCAGTATTTT; cdr3_aa: CSATRDRGLRDTQYF
cdr3_length: 15; v_call: TRBV5-1; clone_size: few; j_call: TRBJ2-1; d_call: NA; cdr3_nt: TGCGCCAGCAGCCTCGGAGGGGCTGTAAGGAATGAGCAGTTCTTC; cdr3_aa: CASSLGGAVRNEQFF